This T cell receptor beta chain derives from a study of cytomegalovirus exposure and HLA in healthy donors (dated by TCRdb to 2017 to 2019). Study-level background: An earlier analysis of under 600 of the donors reported about 250 Gb of sequence data and some 120 million unique TCR beta sequences from some 180 million T cells. The genetic ancestry cluster associated with self-reported Caucasian donors included around four fifths of the 398 genotyped donors. Because of strong linkage in the cohort, four to six DR-DQ haplotypes were treated as single units for association and clustering. On average, 235,054 unique TCR beta nucleotide sequences were sequenced per donor among roughly 430 genotyped donors of the cohort, with roughly 18% of those sequences being non-productive. Donor age, sex, ethnicity and CMV serostatus were collected together with the repertoire data. The aim of the study was to test whether cataloging public T cell receptors could identify signatures of past pathogen exposure. An earlier analysis of nearly 600 of the donors applied high-throughput TCR beta sequencing to assess whether each TCR beta V gene segment acted as functional or pseudogenic. High-throughput TCR immunosequencing, statistical association of individual TCRs with disease status, and machine learning were combined to predict cytomegalovirus infection status. Both class I and class II loci were covered by HLA typing, at four-digit resolution. The T cell repertoires of 700 or so subjects were profiled by immunosequencing and related to cytomegalovirus serostatus. The later analysis used no new phenotypic data to find candidate immune exposures, relying instead on TCR beta sequences and their occurrence across donors. Along with the roughly 700-subject first cohort, a separate validation cohort of approximately 110 different subjects was used. The number of typed donors differed by locus: about 620-630 for A, B, C, DRB1 and DQB1; 522 for DQA1; around 610 for DPA1; and some 470 for DPB1. A later genetic analysis took genome-wide SNP genotypes for about three fifths of the roughly 670 donors and used that subset as a discovery cohort. An early release covering roughly 600 HLA-typed donors comprised roughly 300 gigabases of sequencing data and approximately 85 million unique TCR sequences. A later analysis re-analyzed previously published TCR beta repertoires from approximately 670 donors and added high-resolution HLA genotyping to study TCR occurrence patterns. Every discovery cohort repertoire had been produced on one sequencing platform. Summary of the overall study and its limitations: The earlier analysis of about 600 of the donors excluded 15 to 20 rarely observed V segments, including chromosome 9 orphons, because counts were too low. A later analysis associated 15,000 or so TCR beta sequences with specific HLA alleles at a false discovery rate of 0.05. The presence/absence analyses assumed that sequencing depth was roughly uniform across donors, and that assumption may not be true. A later analysis found that TCR association rates varied across HLA loci, with DRB1 alleles showing the most associated TCRs and HLA-C alleles the fewest. According to a later analysis, most CMV-associated TCR beta chains appeared to be HLA-restricted, and the HLA associations seemed to be driven largely by CMV exposure. A few of the identified cytomegalovirus-associated TCR beta chains were confirmed in vitro to be specific for cytomegalovirus antigens. Broadly in line with IMGT annotations, most TCR beta V segments showed up in productive rearrangements about 87% or about 30% of the time in an earlier analysis of approximately 640 of the donors. For the cohort, immune exposure information was limited to CMV serostatus. A further reported finding was that TCR beta sequences accurately predicted the HLA-A and HLA-B alleles for most subjects in the first cohort. The authors suggested that the approach could potentially be extended to other disease states and immunological phenotypes. In this cohort, only TCR beta chains were sequenced, and detectable features were limited by the absence of alpha or paired-chain data. The classifier was reported to diagnose cytomegalovirus status with high specificity and sensitivity in both the original cohort and the validation cohort. Most TCR sequences were seen in very few donors, while some public TCRs were found in many individuals. A cluster of highly shared sequence variants was judged likely to represent a technical artifact of the sequencing pipeline. According to a later genetic analysis, donors in an Asian-associated ancestry cluster had fewer N-insertions in productive TCRs than the approximately 670-donor mean. When HLA alleles, especially DR and DQ, strongly co-occurred, attributing TCR associations to individual alleles was difficult. Some IMGT-functional V segments, including TRBV6-2 and TRBV6-3, could not be distinguished by the 87-base-pair reads and were therefore excluded. Several of the top co-occurrence clusters appeared to be linked to parvovirus B19, influenza, CMV and Epstein-Barr virus, according to a later analysis. Because HLA typing was unavailable for some donors at each locus, only the typed subset was used in association tests. Compared with equally common non-associated chains, HLA-associated TCR beta chains in a later analysis were more clonally expanded and had lower generation probabilities. A total of roughly 160 TCR beta chains were listed by the study as associated with cytomegalovirus. Linkage disequilibrium might explain the correlated functional status among segregating V segments, but an unknown experimental factor could not be ruled out. A later genetic analysis associated a missense DCLRE1C variant with V-gene and J-gene trimming of TCR beta chains, and an independent cohort replicated the association.

A word on this clone: Its antigen target is currently unknown. Base quality data are lacking; no much larger clone is found one base away.

The cohort consisted of 650 to 850 healthy bone marrow donors. At the time of sampling, all cohort members were nominally healthy, though unrecorded immune exposures were likely present. The donor was CMV seronegative and was included in the group of under 450 seronegative cohort members. A peripheral blood sample was provided by each donor, and peripheral blood mononuclear cells were used for TCR beta sequencing. The Qiagen DNeasy Blood Extraction Kit was used to extract genomic DNA from the blood cell samples. The germline V gene (reference sequence) specifies SEHNR as CDR1 and FQNEAQ as CDR2. Inclusive of the bounding cysteine and phenylalanine, the CDR3 is 14 residues long. Only CDR3 DNA remains: 42 bases, in frame from the first base. At the junction V is shortened by 4 bases and J by 8 bases, with 14 bases in between. The library was produced with the immunoSEQ multiplex PCR assay. For the multiplex PCR, a mixture combining 60 forward primers for TCR Vbeta segments and 13 reverse primers for TCR Jbeta segments was used. The CDR3 region of rearranged TCR beta genes was amplified from genomic DNA by a multiplex PCR assay. Amplified TCR beta libraries were sequenced as 87-base-pair reads on the Illumina HiSeq System. The authors' analysis ran thus. In a later analysis, 77 million or so unique TCR beta chains were counted across the roughly 610 repertoires, and approximately 9.9 million of these chains were shared by at least two donors. Raw reads were error-corrected and collapsed into unique sequences by a nearest-neighbor algorithm in which closely related sequences were merged to remove PCR and sequencing errors. To assign V, D and J gene segments, CDR3 sequences were aligned to IMGT reference sequences. For a sequence to be retained, at least a six-nucleotide match to both a V gene segment and a J gene segment was required. Rearrangements were called productive when the CDR3 lacked stop codons and stayed in frame with V and J; all others were non-productive. CDR3 was defined according to IMGT convention as the region running from the second conserved V-encoded cysteine to the conserved J-encoded phenylalanine. In an earlier analysis of around 540 of the donors, sequences lacking an unambiguous match to a single V gene segment were excluded. An earlier analysis of a few hundred of the donors called V segments functional above 56.7% productive rearrangements and segregating when the between-donor standard deviation exceeded 5%. A statistical classification framework was built to diagnose cytomegalovirus status from the catalog of TCR beta chain sequences. A later analysis assigned V and J genes by comparing TCR nucleotide sequences with IMGT/GENE-DB human TR gene sequences. Using the TCRdist pipeline, a later analysis assigned CDR3 sequences along with most-parsimonious VDJ recombination scenarios. In a later analysis, each TCR beta chain was defined by its CDR3 amino acid sequence together with its V-gene family, and reads without a unique V-gene family were excluded. A later analysis removed several hundred highly shared, low-generation-probability nucleotide sequences to deal with suspected cross-contamination and a sequencing artifact. In a later analysis, a clonal expansion index was calculated for each public chain from normalized within-repertoire ranks of inferred template counts. Generation probabilities in a later analysis came from a VDJ recombination model fitted to out-of-frame rearrangements, and those results were checked against IGoR. In a later analysis, hypergeometric tests were used to score TCR-TCR, TCR-HLA and TCR-CMV co-occurrence, with a repertoire-size bias correction applied to TCR pairs. False discovery rates were estimated in a later analysis by permuting HLA or CMV assignments 20 times. In a later analysis, co-occurring TCRs were grouped using DBSCAN, and TCRdist sequence similarity was added for clustering within HLA-allele-positive subsets. Co-occurrence clustering excluded repertoires with fewer than 30,000 or more than 120,000 public chains, plus five with anomalous nucleotide sharing. Drawn from immuneACCESS, this table holds only the in-frame rearrangements with V and J called that TCRdb kept. Clones are partly lost; checked studies trace under half to an unresolved V gene and leave the rest unexplained. That table supplies the V and J calls and clone size; D and trimming were determined from the DNA. The sample has some 190,000 clones on record, less than 85% of them singletons. 1% of the sample is taken by the ten largest.

The specimen was PBMCs. This sequence uses TRBV7-9 and TRBJ1-4, with the identity of the D gene unclear. The origin of this receptor is a boy aged 2 to 10 in good health and CMV-seronegative. The DNA reads as follows: TGTGCCAGCAGCTCAAACAACAGCCCGGAAAAACTGTTTTTT. It encodes CASSSNNSPEKLFF.